This TCR beta chain was observed in a study of blood T cells in healthy people across ages. Study details: Template switching picked up about one barcoded beta molecule for each two T cells. Findings and limits, study-wide: Without sorted subsets, naive and antigen-experienced compartments could not be conclusively compared.

V was clipped by 7 bases and J by 11 bases; unmatched bases: 12. The CDR3 is 15 residues long. In germline, CDR1 is SGHTA, CDR2 FQGNSA. On this clonotype: The antigen is not known.

Donation came from healthy Caucasian individuals in Russia who were aged roughly 6 to 95. Combining a sample-barcoded 5' primer with a J-beta primer mix, a second PCR ran for roughly 7 to 12 cycles. TCRdb reprocessed the 5' RACE reads with MiXCR, giving one entry per CDR3 protein. Counted here are under 800,000 distinct CDR3 sequences, under 25% occurring once; the ten biggest clones make up around 3.4%. The chain links TRBV7-2 to TRBJ2-1; 12 nucleotides match TRBD2. The sequenced material came from blood. This TCR derives from a man aged 70 or older in good health. The CDR3 coding sequence is TGTGCCAGCACGAAGAGGACTAGCGGGATAAGTAAGCAGTTCTTC. Protein sequence: CASTKRTSGISKQFF.